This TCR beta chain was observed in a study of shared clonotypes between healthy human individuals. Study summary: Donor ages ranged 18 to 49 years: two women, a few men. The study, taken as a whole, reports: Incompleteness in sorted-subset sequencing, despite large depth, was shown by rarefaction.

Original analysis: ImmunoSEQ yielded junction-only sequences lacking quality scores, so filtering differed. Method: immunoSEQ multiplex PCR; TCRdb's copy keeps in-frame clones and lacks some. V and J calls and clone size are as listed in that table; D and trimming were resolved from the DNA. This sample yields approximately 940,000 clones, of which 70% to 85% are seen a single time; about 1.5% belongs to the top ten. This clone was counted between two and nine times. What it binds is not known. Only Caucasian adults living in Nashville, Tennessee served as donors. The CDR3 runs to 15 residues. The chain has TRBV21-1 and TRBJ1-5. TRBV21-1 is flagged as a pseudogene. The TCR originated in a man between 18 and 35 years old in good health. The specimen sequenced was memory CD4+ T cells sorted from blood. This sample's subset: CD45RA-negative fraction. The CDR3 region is CASKEGQGKNQPQHF. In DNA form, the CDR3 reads TGTGCCAGCAAGGAGGGGCAGGGGAAGAATCAGCCCCAGCATTTT.